This TCR beta chain was sequenced for a study of shared clonotypes between healthy human individuals. Study summary: Plates per donor: three CD4 naive, three CD4 memory, two CD8 naive, one CD8 memory.

Whole-study results and caveats: When naive CD4 clonotypes were compared across several donors, 4% to 6.5% were shared.

Only in-frame clones appear in the TCRdb table, and some are missing; sequencing was by immunoSEQ multiplex PCR. The sample contains some 2.1 million clones, 85% to 95% of which appear only once. This clone was detected only once. Its target is not known. Other DNA sequences within the sample encode an identical CDR3. This CDR3 region has 15 residues. From germline, CDR1 is MGHRA and CDR2 YSYEKL. V lost 0 bases and J lost 3; bases outside the gene matches: 3. The rearrangement uses TRBV4-1 and TRBJ2-7; 9 bases line up with TRBD1. The sequencing sample was made of naive CD4+ T cells sorted from blood. As to subset: CD45RA+ positively selected. The origin of this receptor is a man in his late teens or twenties in good health. CDR3 region: CASSQDRDRVYEQYF. CDR3 nucleotides: TGCGCCAGCAGCCAAGATCGGGACAGGGTCTACGAGCAGTACTTC.